This T cell receptor beta chain was documented in a study of regulatory and conventional T cells in RAG deficiency (dated by TCRdb to 2015 to 2018). Study-level background: High-throughput TCR beta sequencing was used to compare the diversity and composition of the Treg, conventional CD4+ and CD8+ T cell repertoires of RAG-deficient patients with those of healthy controls. General conclusions and limits of the study: All patient T-cell subsets had shorter CDR3 lengths; Omenn syndrome patients showed >75% Treg-Tconv repertoire overlap at nucleotide and amino acid level. RAG-deficient patients showed markedly lower Shannon entropy and higher Simpson indices than control T-cell subpopulations. Unique TCR beta sequences from Treg cells were roughly 110-fold fewer in Omenn syndrome and CID/AS patients than controls, versus about 9.9-fold for other subsets. Sorted CD25-high CD127-low cells from Omenn syndrome patients may represent peripherally activated cells rather than bona fide Treg cells. For some subjects, some analyses of T-cell subsets were not performed.

Worth noting for this clone: Its antigen remains unidentified. Base qualities are not recorded, but no much larger clone differs from it by a single base.

The CDR3 starts with the cysteine, ends with the phenylalanine, and has 12 residues. The kept DNA is CDR3 alone, 36 bases in frame from the first base. The germline V gene provides CDR1 MDHEN and CDR2 SYDVKM. V sheds 6 bases and J sheds 3 bases, leaving 9 bases between their ends. To prepare the library, the immunoSEQ multiplex PCR assay was applied. Rearranged TCR beta chain products were amplified from the genomic DNA of sorted T-cell subsets and were then sequenced. Regarding the original processing steps: Repertoire diversity of productive TCR beta rearrangements was quantified using Shannon entropy and Simpson indices. To assess clonal expansion, the frequencies of the 100 most abundant productive TCR beta clonotypes were added up as a share of total reads. A self-reactivity index based on amino acid usage at CDR3beta positions 6 and 7 was applied to the TRB repertoires. Two-way ANOVA was used for repertoire analyses, while Student t or Mann-Whitney tests were used for flow cytometric analyses. Not all clones reach the TCRdb copy of this immuneACCESS table, which keeps in-frame sequences only. Checked studies attribute under half of the gap to unresolved V genes and leave the rest unexplained. V, J and clone size were drawn from that table, and D and trimming were deduced from the DNA. Counted in this sample were tens of thousands of clones; around nine tenths of them appeared once. The top ten hold approximately 0.8% of the sample.

Before genomic DNA extraction, regulatory T cells were isolated from blood as CD4+CD25-high CD127-low cells. For repertoire analyses, the comparison group consisted of roughly eight healthy control donors. These data were also reused for a study on regulatory T cells. As described in the second report: For the multiplex PCR, 52 forward TRBV primers and 13 reverse TRBJ primers were used, and amplification bias was corrected with both assay-based and computational methods. Patient repertoires showed restricted unique TRB V-J pairs and skewed V and J gene usage, most marked in regulatory T cells. Between CD3G-deficient patients and healthy controls, the study compared T-cell receptor beta repertoires in sorted regulatory T cells, conventional CD4+ T cells and CD8+ T cells. Peripheral blood mononuclear cells were isolated by Ficoll density separation. Within the immunoSEQ assay, multiplex PCR amplified rearranged TRB loci from genomic DNA. TRB amplicons were sequenced using an Illumina HiSeq platform. Raw sequences were error-filtered and aligned to reference gene sequences by custom algorithms, then analyzed with the immunoSEQ online tools. Productive and nonproductive TRB rearrangement frequencies were evaluated among both unique and total sequences. Group comparisons used t tests, Mann-Whitney tests or two-way ANOVA run in Prism software.

The rearranged segments are TRBV28 and TRBJ2-7; too little of a D gene remains to name it. The receptor's source is a human donor in good health. Input material: Tregs sorted from blood. At the DNA level, the sequence is TGTGCCAGCAGGGGTCCCTTCTACGAGCAGTACTTC. The encoded protein is CASRGPFYEQYF. The full variable domain, with segments outside the CDR3 supplied by the reference TRBV28 and TRBJ2-7 proteins, appears as DVKVTQSSRYLVKRTGEKVFLECVQDMDHENMFWYRQDPGLGLRLIYFSYDVKMKEKGDIPEGYSVSREKKERFSLILESASTNQTSMYLCASRGPFYEQYFGPGTRLTVT.